The present T cell receptor (beta chain) was sequenced within a study of low-dose radiotherapy and immunotherapy resistance in tumors. Study-wide background: Individuals in Cohort 2 had 1 Gy per fraction every two weeks, adding up to 13 Gy over 26 weeks. Every two weeks, the protocol called for intravenous cyclophosphamide at 200 mg/m2. It was given one day before each radiation and immunotherapy administration.

TCR amplification involved 20 PCR cycles with a constant-region primer and V-primer adapter. By in vitro transcription, the isolated mRNA was amplified. TCRdb independently ran MiXCR on the reads; one entry per CDR3 protein. This sample has about 50,000 distinct CDR3 sequences, with about 10% found just once. The sample holds many counts of this clonotype. From germline, CDR1 is ENHRY and CDR2 SYGVKD. V shed 4 bases and J shed 2 bases, with 8 bases lying between them. CDR3 length equals 13 residues. Time point meaning: before trial treatment. Donors were dosed with nivolumab and ipilimumab; they also received aspirin, low-dose cyclophosphamide and low-dose radiotherapy.

Specimen: PBMCs, collected before treatment. The rearrangement links TRBV10-3 to TRBJ1-1, with D possibly TRBD1 on 5 matching bases. This sequence originates from a female donor with ovarian cancer. CDR3 protein: CAISVGGNTEAFF. The DNA for the CDR3 is TGTGCCATCAGTGTTGGGGGTAACACTGAAGCTTTCTTT.